This passage covers 24 T cell receptor beta chains from one sample sequenced in a study of OX40 agonist ivuxolimab in advanced cancers. The repertoire was sequenced with immunoSEQ multiplex PCR; TCRdb's copy has only in-frame clones and lacks some. The sample holds about 40,000 clones; roughly four fifths are singletons and the top ten take 2.6%. The sample here was CD4+ or CD8+ T cells sorted from blood, taken in a trial of the OX40 agonist ivuxolimab. The receptors originated from an adult with an advanced solid tumor such as melanoma, head and neck, liver or kidney cancer.

This chain joins TRBV6-5 and TRBJ2-1; D is undetermined. Germline V gives CDR1 MNHEY, CDR2 SVGAGI. This CDR3 is built from 11 residues. Trimming pared 6 bases from V and 4 bases from J, leaving 4 bases between. The CDR3 coding sequence is TGTGCCAGCAGGGGGTACAATGAGCAGTTCTTC. This codes for CASRGYNEQFF.

V usage is TRBV11-3 and J usage is TRBJ2-5, with D perhaps TRBD2 (6 bases). V dropped 5 bases and J dropped 3 bases, with 10 bases sitting between them. The CDR3 spans 13 residues. Per the germline V gene, CDR1 is SGHNT and CDR2 is YENEEA. The CDR3 sequence: CASSTREKETQYF. The CDR3 coding sequence is TGTGCCAGCAGCACCCGGGAGAAAGAGACCCAGTACTTC.

This clone turned up a few times. CDR3 amino acids: CASSQGAADSNQPQHF. In nucleotides, the CDR3 is TGCGCCAGCAGCCAAGGAGCGGCCGACAGCAATCAGCCCCAGCATTTT. The chain employs TRBV4-1 and TRBJ1-5; D is unresolved. The CDR3 has 16 residues. The ends were cut back, 1 base at V and 1 base at J, with 11 bases in the middle. CDR1 and CDR2 (germline): MGHRA, YSYEKL.

The chain recombines TRBV9 with TRBJ2-1; 10 nucleotides align to TRBD1. With V trimmed by 0 bases and J by 13 bases, 13 bases remained unmatched. The CDR3 is made up of 16 amino acids. Germline V gene data show CDR1 as SGDLS and CDR2 as YYNGEE. CDR3 residues: CASSVEGRDRGESQFF. CDR3 DNA: TGTGCCAGCAGCGTAGAAGGGAGGGACAGGGGAGAGAGTCAGTTCTTC.

This chain links TRBV4-3 with TRBJ1-4, with 8 bases identical to TRBD1. The germline V gene encodes CDR1 LGHNA and CDR2 YSLEER. The junction had 7 bases not matched to a gene; V was cut back by 6 bases and J by 7 bases. The CDR3 totals 14 residues. The CDR3 DNA reads TGCGCCAGCAGTCACACAGGGGGAACTGAAAAACTGTTTTTT. It translates to CASSHTGGTEKLFF.

The chain combines TRBV29-1 with TRBJ2-5; D unresolved. TRBJ2-7 explains the end of the DNA better; the J call may be wrong. The CDR3 sequence is 13 residues long. The germline V gene encodes CDR1 SQVTM and CDR2 ANQGSEA. The CDR3 DNA follows: TGCAGCGTTGAGGAACAAAACTCCTACGAGCAGTACTTC. Its translation is CSVEEQNSYEQYF.

This chain links TRBV10-1 with TRBJ2-1, with D possibly matching TRBD2 (6 bases). Germline V gives CDR1 WNHNN, CDR2 SYGVQD (reference sequence). This CDR3 has 15 amino acids. Trimming pared 9 bases from V and 2 bases from J, leaving 17 bases between. CDR3 region: CASLEGGKAYNEQFF. CDR3 in DNA: TGCGCCAGTCTCGAAGGCGGGAAGGCCTACAATGAGCAGTTCTTC.

In DNA, the CDR3 is TGTGCCATCAGTGCCAGCGGAGGACAGGGGACCACCGGGGAGCTGTTTTTT. Translation: CAISASGGQGTTGELFF. The chain has TRBV10-3 and TRBJ2-2, with 9 bases aligning to TRBD1. The CDR3 totals 17 residues. Germline trimming cut 4 bases from V and 4 bases from J; bases unmatched to any gene: 10. Germline V gene sequence: CDR1 ENHRY, CDR2 SYGVKD.

The chain has TRBV9 and TRBJ2-3; TRBD2 agrees at 7 bases. V trimming: 0 bases; J trimming: 0 bases; junction bases outside the gene matches: 10. CDR1 is SGDLS and CDR2 is YYNGEE in the germline V gene. The CDR3 has 18 residues. The CDR3 spells CASSVAPLGAGSTDTQYF. CDR3 bases: TGTGCCAGCAGCGTAGCCCCCTTGGGAGCGGGGAGCACAGATACGCAGTATTTT.

This chain uses TRBV19 with TRBJ1-1; no reliable D call. The germline CDR1 and CDR2 sequences are LNHDA and SQIVND (reference sequence). Trimming cost V 6 bases and J 1 base, with 12 bases left between them. The CDR3 extends over 14 amino acids. In DNA, the CDR3 is TGTGCCAGTAGACCACAGACCTGGAACACTGAAGCTTTCTTT. Protein sequence: CASRPQTWNTEAFF.

The chain recombines TRBV11-2 with TRBJ1-1, with 7 bases lining up with TRBD1. Per germline, CDR1 SGHAT and CDR2 FQNNGV. This CDR3 has 13 amino acids. V was pared by 0 bases and J by 7 bases, with 2 bases of the junction left unmatched. CDR3 sequence reads: CASSLETGLEAFF. CDR3 DNA: TGTGCCAGCAGCTTAGAGACAGGGCTTGAAGCTTTCTTT.

The genes are TRBV5-4 and TRBJ2-3; D remains ambiguous. V gave up 0 bases and J gave up 1 base, with 6 bases separating them. Germline CDR1 is SGHNT and CDR2 is YYREEE (reference sequence). This CDR3 has 14 amino acids. CDR3 coding DNA: TGTGCCAGCAGCTTGGGACTGGGCACAGATACGCAGTATTTT. It specifies CASSLGLGTDTQYF.

J is TRBJ1-2 and V is TRBV30; D unresolved. Trimming pared 4 bases from V and 2 bases from J, leaving 8 bases between. This CDR3 region has 12 residues. Germline loops: CDR1 GTSNPN, CDR2 SVGIG (reference sequence). This chain's CDR3 is CAWMTYNYGYTF. The CDR3 nucleotides are TGTGCCTGGATGACTTACAACTATGGCTACACCTTC.

The chain is built from TRBV25-1 and TRBJ1-2; 11 positions match TRBD1. CDR3 length: 16 amino acids. Germline loops: CDR1 MGHDK, CDR2 SYGVNS. After removal of 1 base from V and 7 bases from J, the junction contained 8 bases not matched to a gene. CDR3 loop: CASSESPDRGQGGYTF. In DNA form, the CDR3 reads TGTGCCAGCAGTGAATCCCCGGACAGGGGGCAGGGTGGCTACACCTTC.

The chain carries TRBV25-1 and TRBJ2-7; 8 nucleotides align to TRBD2. CDR1 is MGHDK, CDR2 SYGVNS, per germline. The CDR3 contains 16 residues. After removal of 5 bases from V and 6 bases from J, the junction contained 15 bases not matched to a gene. CDR3 protein: CASSSSLLAGKGEQYV. The CDR3 DNA reads TGTGCCAGCAGTAGTAGTCTCCTAGCGGGCAAGGGCGAGCAGTACGTC.

This clone was detected once. This sequence joins TRBV19 and TRBJ1-2, with 7 bases fitting TRBD1. Germline V gene sequence: CDR1 LNHDA, CDR2 SQIVND (reference sequence). The V gene end was trimmed by 8 bases and the J gene end by 5 bases; junction bases not matched to a gene: 11. CDR3 length: 14 residues. The CDR3: CASHPRQGSYGYTF. As DNA, the CDR3 is TGTGCCAGTCACCCCCGACAGGGTAGTTATGGCTACACCTTC.

In DNA form, the CDR3 reads TGTGCCAGCTCACCTTTCCTACTAGCGGGTGCGGAGGGGGAGCAGTACTTC. It codes for CASSPFLLAGAEGEQYF. The gene calls are TRBV18 and TRBJ2-7; 9 nucleotides align to TRBD2. The CDR3 length is 17 residues. CDR1 KGHSH and CDR2 LQKENI come from the germline V gene. V shed 3 bases, J shed 7 bases, and the junction held 16 bases outside the gene matches.

This chain joins TRBV30 and TRBJ2-3; D is tentatively TRBD1 or TRBD2 (5 bases each). CDR1 and CDR2 (germline): GTSNPN, SVGIG (reference sequence). The germline V and J ends were trimmed by 2 bases and 2 bases, with 11 bases remaining between them. CDR3 length: 14 residues. The CDR3 spells CAWSMGVNTDTQYF. CDR3 sequence (DNA): TGTGCCTGGAGTATGGGGGTAAACACAGATACGCAGTATTTT.

This sequence joins TRBV4-1 and TRBJ1-1; 8 bases match TRBD1. Germline CDR1 reads MGHRA; CDR2 reads YSYEKL. This CDR3 has 13 residues. Losses at the gene ends were 4 bases for V and 4 bases for J; bases not matched to a gene: 2. This CDR3 reads CASSLDRGTEAFF. The CDR3 DNA sequence: TGCGCCAGCAGCCTCGACAGGGGCACTGAAGCTTTCTTT.

The chain has TRBV5-1 and TRBJ2-2; 12 nucleotides line up with TRBD2. The CDR3 spans 16 residues. CDR1 and CDR2 (germline): SGHRS, YFSETQ. J was trimmed by 5 bases and V by 4 bases; bases with no gene match: 6. The CDR3 spells CASSPRLAGATGELFF. CDR3 nucleotide sequence: TGCGCCAGCAGCCCGCGACTAGCGGGAGCGACCGGGGAGCTGTTTTTT.

This clone was detected only a few times. V and J are TRBV6-6 and TRBJ2-3; TRBD2 is a possible D gene (5 bases). V lost 0 bases, J lost 2 bases, and 12 bases lay in between. The CDR3 is 16 residues long. Germline assignment: CDR1 MNHNY and CDR2 SVGAGI (reference sequence). The CDR3 DNA follows: TGTGCCAGCAGTTACTCGCAGCGGTGGGACACAGATACGCAGTATTTT. Translating it yields CASSYSQRWDTDTQYF.

This chain joins TRBV30 and TRBJ2-1; 12 bases map to TRBD2. Losses at the gene ends were 1 base for V and 4 bases for J; bases not matched to a gene: 11. The V gene's germline CDR1 is GTSNPN and CDR2 SVGIG (reference sequence). The CDR3 is 18 residues long. The DNA of the CDR3 is TGTGCCTGGAGTGGGAGGGCTAGCGGGAGGGCCTTATACAATGAGCAGTTCTTC. It is translated as CAWSGRASGRALYNEQFF.

The genes are TRBV9 and TRBJ2-7; 12 nucleotides agree with TRBD1. Germline CDR1 reads SGDLS; CDR2 reads YYNGEE. This CDR3 has 24 amino acids. Trimming cost V 5 bases and J 0 bases; bases outside gene matches: 30. CDR3 in DNA: TGTGCCAGCAGTGCCAAGGGGGGACAGGGGGCGTTGAATACAATAAACAAAGACTCCTACGAGCAGTACGTC. This gives the protein CASSAKGGQGALNTINKDSYEQYV.

V usage is TRBV7-9 and J usage is TRBJ2-2; D is ambiguous. The CDR3 runs to 13 residues. Trimming pared 2 bases from V and 6 bases from J, leaving 7 bases between. Looked up from germline, CDR1 is SEHNR and CDR2 is FQNEAQ (reference sequence). The CDR3 loop is CASSLLIAGELFF. The DNA of the CDR3 is TGTGCCAGCAGCTTATTGATCGCCGGGGAGCTGTTTTTT.